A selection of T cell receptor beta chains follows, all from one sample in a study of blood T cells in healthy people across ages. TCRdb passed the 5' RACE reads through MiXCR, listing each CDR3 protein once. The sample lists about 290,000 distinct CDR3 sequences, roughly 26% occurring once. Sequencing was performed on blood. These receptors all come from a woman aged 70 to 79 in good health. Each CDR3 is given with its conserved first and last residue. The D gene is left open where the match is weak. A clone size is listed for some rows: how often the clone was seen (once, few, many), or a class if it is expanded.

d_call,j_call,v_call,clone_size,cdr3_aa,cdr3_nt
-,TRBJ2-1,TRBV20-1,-,CSALYRPHNEQFF,TGCAGTGCCCTTTATCGACCCCACAATGAGCAGTTCTTC
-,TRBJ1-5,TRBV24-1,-,CATSGGANNQPQHF,TGTGCCACCAGTGGGGGGGCTAACAATCAGCCCCAGCATTTT
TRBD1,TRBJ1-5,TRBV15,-,CATSSPTGGRPQHF,TGTGCCACCAGCTCCCCGACAGGGGGGAGGCCCCAGCATTTT
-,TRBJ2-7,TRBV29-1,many,CSVETANYEQYF,TGCAGCGTTGAGACAGCGAACTACGAGCAGTACTTC
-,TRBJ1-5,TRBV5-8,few,CASSPKAFQTSNQPQHF,TGTGCCAGCAGCCCCAAAGCCTTCCAGACTAGCAATCAGCCCCAGCATTTT
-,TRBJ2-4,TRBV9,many,CASSQSSLGRNIQYF,TGTGCCAGCAGCCAATCTAGCCTCGGCCGAAACATTCAGTACTTC
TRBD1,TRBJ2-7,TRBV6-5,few,CASQQGSSYEQYF,TGTGCCAGCCAACAGGGGAGCTCCTACGAGCAGTACTTC
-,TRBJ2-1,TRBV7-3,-,CASSTQGYNEQFF,TGTGCCAGCAGCACACAGGGATACAATGAGCAGTTCTTC
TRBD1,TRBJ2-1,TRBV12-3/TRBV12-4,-,CASSPPGQGIQQFF,TGTGCCAGCAGTCCGCCGGGACAGGGTATACAGCAGTTCTTC
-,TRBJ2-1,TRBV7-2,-,CASSSPLAANEQFF,TGTGCCAGCAGCTCCCCACTCGCCGCCAATGAGCAGTTCTTC
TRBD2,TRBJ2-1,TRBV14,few,CASSPPGLAGGEQFF,TGTGCCAGCAGCCCCCCGGGACTAGCGGGAGGCGAGCAGTTCTTC
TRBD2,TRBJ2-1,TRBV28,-,CASSLGSVAGPYNEQFF,TGTGCCAGCAGTTTAGGGAGTGTAGCGGGACCCTACAATGAGCAGTTCTTC
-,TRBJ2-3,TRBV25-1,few,CASSKGSGTDTQYF,TGTGCCAGCAGTAAGGGATCGGGCACAGATACGCAGTATTTT
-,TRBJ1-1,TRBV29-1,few,CSVLQGITEAFF,TGCAGCGTTCTACAGGGAATCACTGAAGCTTTCTTT
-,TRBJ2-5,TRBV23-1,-,CASSQRIPPAETQYF,TGCGCCAGCAGTCAACGGATCCCCCCAGCGGAGACCCAGTACTTC
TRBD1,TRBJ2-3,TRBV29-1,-,CSVAGTGVTDTQYF,TGCAGCGTTGCCGGGACAGGGGTCACAGATACGCAGTATTTT
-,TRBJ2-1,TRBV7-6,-,CASSLEGAQIASYNEQFF,TGTGCCAGCAGCTTAGAAGGCGCACAGATTGCCTCCTACAATGAGCAGTTCTTC
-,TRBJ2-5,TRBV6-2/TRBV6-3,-,CASSPRDEETQYF,TGTGCCAGCAGCCCCCGGGACGAAGAGACCCAGTACTTC
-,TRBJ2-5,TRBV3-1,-,CASSQEAGAKTQYF,TGTGCCAGCAGCCAAGAGGCGGGGGCGAAGACCCAGTACTTC
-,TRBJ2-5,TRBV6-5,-,CASSTGTLGGETQYF,TGTGCCAGCAGTACCGGGACTCTGGGGGGTGAGACCCAGTACTTC
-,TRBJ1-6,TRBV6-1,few,CASSETWRDSPLHF,TGTGCCAGCAGTGAAACCTGGAGGGATTCACCCCTCCACTTT
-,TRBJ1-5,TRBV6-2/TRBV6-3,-,CASTRTALNRYNQPQHF,TGTGCCAGCACCCGGACAGCCCTCAACCGTTACAATCAGCCCCAGCATTTT
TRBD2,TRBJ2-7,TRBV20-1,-,CSAQQGAGDYEQYF,TGCAGTGCTCAGCAGGGAGCGGGGGACTACGAGCAGTACTTC
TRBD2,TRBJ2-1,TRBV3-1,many,CASSQRRGGRASGEQFF,TGTGCCAGCAGCCAACGGCGGGGCGGGAGGGCCTCCGGTGAGCAGTTCTTC
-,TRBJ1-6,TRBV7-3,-,CASSLRPNSPLHF,TGTGCCAGCAGCTTACGGCCTAATTCACCCCTCCACTTT
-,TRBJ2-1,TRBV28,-,CASRRQTNYNEQFF,TGTGCCAGCAGGCGTCAGACTAACTACAATGAGCAGTTCTTC
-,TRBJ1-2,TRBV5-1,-,CASRPVEGDYGYTF,TGCGCCAGCAGGCCGGTGGAGGGGGACTATGGCTACACCTTC
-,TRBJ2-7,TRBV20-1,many,CSALTQGFEQYF,TGCAGTGCCCTCACCCAGGGGTTCGAGCAGTACTTC
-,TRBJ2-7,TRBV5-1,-,CASNQQGNSYEQYF,TGCGCCAGCAACCAACAGGGAAACTCCTACGAGCAGTACTTC
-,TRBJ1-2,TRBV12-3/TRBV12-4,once,CASRGDIYNYGYTF,TGTGCCAGCAGGGGGGACATCTATAACTATGGCTACACCTTC
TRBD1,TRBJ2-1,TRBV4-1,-,CASSRVRDRAYNEQFF,TGCGCCAGCAGCCGCGTCCGGGACAGGGCGTACAATGAGCAGTTCTTC
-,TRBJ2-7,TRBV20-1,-,CSATDRDNYEQYF,TGCAGTGCTACTGACCGGGACAACTACGAGCAGTACTTC
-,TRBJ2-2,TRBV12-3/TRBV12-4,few,CASRSRGNTGELFF,TGTGCCAGCAGGTCCAGGGGGAACACCGGGGAGCTGTTTTTT
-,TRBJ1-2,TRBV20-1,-,CSAAAKGYTF,TGCAGTGCCGCAGCGAAGGGCTACACCTTC
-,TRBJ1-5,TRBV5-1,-,CASSLDGGGQPQHF,TGCGCCAGCAGCCTCGATGGGGGGGGACAGCCCCAGCATTTT
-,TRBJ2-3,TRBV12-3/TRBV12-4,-,CASSPGIVTTQYF,TGTGCCAGCAGTCCAGGGATCGTTACCACGCAGTATTTT
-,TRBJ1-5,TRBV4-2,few,CASSQDGMRQPQHF,TGTGCCAGCAGCCAAGATGGTATGAGGCAGCCCCAGCATTTT
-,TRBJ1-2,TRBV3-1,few,CASSRTPGTMTAYTF,TGTGCCAGCAGTCGAACCCCCGGGACAATGACAGCCTACACCTTC
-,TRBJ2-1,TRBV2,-,CASSVREAAFPEQFF,TGTGCCAGTTCGGTAAGGGAAGCCGCTTTCCCCGAGCAGTTCTTC
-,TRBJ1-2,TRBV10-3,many,CAISESPENYGYTF,TGTGCCATCAGTGAGTCCCCCGAGAACTATGGCTACACCTTC